The clone carrying this T cell receptor beta chain has a single count. What it binds is unknown. Profiled with immunoSEQ multiplex PCR; TCRdb holds only in-frame clones, not every one. The sample holds fewer than 75,000 clones, 65% to 85% seen once. The time point here: week 11, during vaccination. Vaccination comprised doses that each held 300 ug of mutant IDH1 20-mer peptide, plus topical imiquimod. Germline V gene data show CDR1 as SGDLS and CDR2 as YYNGEE. The CDR3 is 16 amino acids. V was pared by 4 bases and J by 2 bases, with 18 bases between. This entry comes from a study of a mutant IDH1 vaccine in newly diagnosed glioma. Across the whole study: Patients began vaccination 4-6 weeks after radiotherapy alone, or with temozolomide cycles. Patients' prior therapy spanned radiotherapy, temozolomide, or both; most underwent both.

Study results and limitations: Around 93% of patients showed vaccine-induced immune responses across multiple MHC alleles.

The receptor was isolated from a woman in her 50s with glioma. The rearrangement joins TRBV9 to TRBJ1-2; no reliable D call. Here the sequenced sample was PBMCs, taken from a glioma patient whose treatment included an IDH1 peptide vaccine. CDR3 sequence reads: CASSSPSGIPNYGYTF. CDR3 nucleotide sequence: TGTGCCAGCAGCTCACCCTCGGGGATCCCCAACTATGGCTACACCTTC. Full variable domain (remainder filled in from reference TRBV9 and TRBJ1-2): DSGVTQTPKHLITATGQRVTLRCSPRSGDLSVYWYQQSLDQGLQFLIQYYNGEERAKGNILERFSAQQFPDLHSELNLSSLELGDSALYFCASSSPSGIPNYGYTFGSGTRLTVV.